The 32 T cell receptor beta chains below were found in one sample sequenced in a study of T cells in Graves' hyperthyroidism and ophthalmopathy. Researchers took RNA transcripts and amplified the TCR beta CDR3 regions from them. The HTBI primer set served for first-round RT-PCR of the TCR CDR3. TCRdb redid the calling of the multiplex PCR reads with MiXCR, one entry per CDR3 protein. This sample carries hundreds of thousands of distinct CDR3 sequences, 46% of them seen once, and the ten largest clones take about 7.8%. The sequencing input was peripheral blood or thyroid tissue (not recorded which). These receptors were obtained from a young woman with Graves' hyperthyroidism.

The chain uses TRBV29-1 and TRBJ1-1, with D perhaps TRBD1 (6 bases). V was clipped by 6 bases and J by 0 bases, with 17 bases between them. Germline CDR1 and CDR2: SQVTM and ANQGSEA. This CDR3 spans 15 amino acids. This CDR3 is CSVGSGASMNTEAFF. CDR3 DNA: TGCAGCGTAGGCTCGGGGGCCTCCATGAACACTGAAGCTTTCTTT.

V and J are TRBV12-3 or TRBV12-4 and TRBJ1-4; 9 positions agree with TRBD1. The CDR3 consists of 15 residues. The V gene end was trimmed by 6 bases and the J gene end by 10 bases; junction bases not matched to a gene: 12. The CDR3 DNA is TGTGCCAGCAGCCGAGGGACAGGGTATAATTCAAAACTGTTTTTT. Protein product: CASSRGTGYNSKLFF.

This clonotype has a handful of counts. The J gene is TRBJ2-5, the V gene TRBV20-1; D is undetermined. Trimming took 1 base from V and 3 from J, leaving 3 bases between them. Germline loops: CDR1 DFQATT, CDR2 SNEGSKA (reference sequence). This CDR3 is 11 amino acids long. CDR3 nucleotides: TGCAGTGCTAGAGCAGAAGAGACCCAGTACTTC. It is translated as CSARAEETQYF.

V and J are TRBV15 and TRBJ1-4; perhaps TRBD1 as D (5 bases). This CDR3 spans 20 amino acids. The V gene lost 0 bases and the J gene lost 4 bases, with 24 bases spanning the gap. The germline CDR1 and CDR2 sequences are LNHNV and YYDKDF (reference sequence). CDR3 bases: TGTGCCACCAGCAGAGATCAGCAAGGGGTTCAACCTCAGATTAATGAAAAACTGTTTTTT. Its translation is CATSRDQQGVQPQINEKLFF.

Comment on this clonotype: This is likely a read error, given that the CDR3 carries no conserved phenylalanine or tryptophan at its end. No DNA is shown, since the ends of the CDR3 on it are uncertain; the CDR3 is the one TCRdb lists. The rearrangement uses TRBV29-1 and TRBJ1-4. The CDR3 is 10 residues long, counting both termini. Germline values: CDR1 SQVTM, CDR2 ANQGSEA. The CDR3 reads CSVAREEYDY.

This chain links TRBV20-1 with TRBJ2-7, with D possibly matching TRBD2 (6 bases). V lost 5 bases and J 5 bases, leaving 10 bases between the germline ends. This CDR3 has 11 residues. Germline CDR1 DFQATT, CDR2 SNEGSKA (reference sequence). The CDR3 sequence: CSADPGDEQYF. The CDR3 nucleotides are TGCAGTGCTGATCCGGGGGACGAGCAGTACTTC.

Points on this clonotype: Lacking the conserved final phenylalanine or tryptophan, this CDR3 likely reflects a read error. The chain has TRBV5-1 and TRBJ2-7; 11 nucleotides line up with TRBD1. Germline-derived CDR1 and CDR2 are SGHRS and YFSETQ. This CDR3 spans 14 amino acids. J was trimmed by 4 bases and V by 5 bases; bases with no gene match: 5. The CDR3 bases are TGCGCCAGCAGTTACCGGGACAGGGGGTACGAGCAGTACCTC. The encoded protein is CASSYRDRGYEQYL.

The chain uses TRBV2 and TRBJ2-7; D could derive from TRBD1 or TRBD2 (5 bases each). Trimming pared 7 bases from V and 3 bases from J, leaving 13 bases between. The CDR3 extends over 13 amino acids. The germline V gene has CDR1 SNHLY and CDR2 FYNNEI. The CDR3 DNA reads TGTGCCAGCACCCCGGGGCCGAACTACGAGCAGTACTTC. This codes for CASTPGPNYEQYF.

The rearrangement uses TRBV29-1 and TRBJ1-2; the D gene is possibly TRBD1 (6 bases). The CDR3 is 12 residues long. With 4 bases removed from V and 8 bases from J, the gap between germline ends came to 14 bases. Germline-derived CDR1 and CDR2 are SQVTM and ANQGSEA. CDR3 sequence reads: CSVGGQGRGYTF. The CDR3 DNA follows: TGCAGCGTTGGGGGGCAGGGGAGAGGCTACACCTTC.

Many counts were recorded for this clonotype. The chain is built from TRBV24-1 and TRBJ2-5; unclear D gene. The CDR3 sequence is 14 residues long. Germline values: CDR1 KGHDR, CDR2 SFDVKD. V dropped 2 bases and J dropped 1 base, with 7 bases sitting between them. The CDR3 sequence is CATSDSESQETQYF. CDR3 DNA sequence: TGTGCCACCAGTGATTCGGAGTCCCAAGAGACCCAGTACTTC.

To note about this clonotype: A clone one base away is much larger, so this may be a read error. The chain joins TRBV15 to TRBJ1-4; D is unclear. The germline CDR1 and CDR2 sequences are LNHNV and YYDKDF (reference sequence). This CDR3 is 15 amino acids long. The DNA for the CDR3 is TGTGCCACCAGACCGGAGGGCCTTATTAATGACAAACTGTTTTTT. It codes for CATRPEGLINDKLFF.

This clonotype was recorded at least ten times. One junction end disagrees with the germline gene, perhaps due to a read error. The chain carries TRBV2 and TRBJ1-1, with a tentative D call TRBD1 (5 bases). This CDR3 is built from 13 residues. The germline gives CDR1 SNHLY, CDR2 FYNNEI. In DNA, the CDR3 is TGTGCTAGCAGCTCAGGGAGGAACACTGAAGCTTTCTTT. The encoded protein is CASSSGRNTEAFF.

This clonotype occurred many times. The chain links TRBV24-1 to TRBJ1-3, with D uncertain. Between the trimmed V and J ends, which lost 6 bases and 3 bases, there was a span of 8 bases. Germline V gene lookup returns CDR1 KGHDR and CDR2 SFDVKD. The CDR3 runs 13 residues. The CDR3 DNA is TGTGCCACCAGTCCGGACGGTGGAAACACCATATATTTT. Protein product: CATSPDGGNTIYF.

V and J are TRBV7-2 and TRBJ1-1, with unresolved D. Trimming stripped 5 bases from V and 4 bases from J, with 8 bases between. This CDR3 is built from 12 residues. Germline V gene data show CDR1 as SGHTA and CDR2 as FQGNSA. CDR3 sequence reads: CASSRAFTEAFF. CDR3 nucleotide sequence: TGTGCCAGCAGCCGGGCTTTCACTGAAGCTTTCTTT. Combining the CDR3 with reference TRBV7-2 and TRBJ1-1 gives the whole variable domain GAGVSQSPSNKVTEKGKDVELRCDPISGHTALYWYRQSLGQGLEFLIYFQGNSAPDKSGLPSDRFSAERTGGSVSTLTIQRTQQEDSAVYLCASSRAFTEAFFGQGTRLTVV.

V is TRBV2 and J is TRBJ2-7; D gene ambiguous. Germline-derived CDR1 and CDR2 are SNHLY and FYNNEI. The CDR3 is 10 residues long. Trimming pared 8 bases from V and 3 bases from J, leaving 5 bases between. The CDR3 is CASGLYEQYF. The DNA of the CDR3 is TGTGCCAGCGGCCTCTACGAGCAGTACTTC.

The CDR3 loop is CASSQTGQSTEAFF. The CDR3 DNA reads TGTGCCAGCAGCCAGACCGGACAGTCCACTGAAGCTTTCTTT. V and J are TRBV2 and TRBJ1-1; TRBD1 is a possible D gene (6 bases). Germline values: CDR1 SNHLY, CDR2 FYNNEI. The V gene lost 6 bases and the J gene lost 4 bases, with 15 bases spanning the gap. CDR3 length equals 14 residues.

V gene TRBV7-9 combines with J gene TRBJ1-5, with 12 bases matching TRBD1. V was clipped by 6 bases and J by 7 bases; unmatched bases: 13. The CDR3 loop spans 17 amino acids. The germline gives CDR1 SEHNR, CDR2 FQNEAQ (reference sequence). This CDR3 is CASSSPGTGGRSQPQHF. The CDR3 DNA reads as TGTGCCAGCAGTTCCCCCGGGACAGGGGGCCGTTCACAGCCCCAGCATTTT.

Regarding this clonotype: One end of the junction varies from germline; a read error may be responsible. The chain recombines TRBV7-3 with TRBJ2-2; D not resolved. The germline gives CDR1 SGHTA, CDR2 FQGTGA. This CDR3 has 13 residues. The CDR3 DNA follows: TGTACCAGCAGAGCCCTAGACACCGGGGAGCTGTTTTTT. Translating gives CTSRALDTGELFF.

The chain recombines TRBV7-9 with TRBJ2-2, with D maybe TRBD1 (5 bases). Trimming stripped 5 bases from V and 2 bases from J, with 12 bases between. The CDR3 spans 15 residues. Germline CDR1 and CDR2: SEHNR and FQNEAQ (reference sequence). This chain's CDR3 is CASSPRGTNTGELFF. DNA for the CDR3: TGTGCCAGCAGCCCAAGGGGCACAAACACCGGGGAGCTGTTTTTT.

This chain connects TRBV15 to TRBJ1-2; D is uncertain. Germline CDR1 and CDR2: LNHNV and YYDKDF (reference sequence). This CDR3 region has 19 residues. The CDR3 loop is CCHQKPSTSLRWVSDGYTF. CDR3 nucleotide sequence: TGTTGCCATCAGAAACCCAGCACCTCTTTGCGCTGGGTTTCTGATGGCTACACCTTC.

There are a few counts of this clonotype. The gene calls are TRBV6-1 and TRBJ1-5; D is unclear. Germline lookup yields CDR1 MNHNS and CDR2 SASEGT. V lost 9 bases, J lost 1 base, and 13 bases lay in between. This CDR3 is 14 amino acids long. In DNA, the CDR3 is TGTGCCAGGGTGGACGGGTGGAGCAATCAGCCCCAGCATTTT. Translated: CARVDGWSNQPQHF.

This clonotype has more than one count but fewer than ten. Compared with germline, one end of the junction differs, possibly owing to a read error. This sequence joins TRBV10-3 and TRBJ2-2; TRBD1 matches at 9 bases. The CDR3 is 15 amino acids. Per germline, CDR1 ENHRY and CDR2 SYGVKD. This CDR3 is CASSFGQGFMGELFF. The DNA of the CDR3 is TGTGCCAGCAGTTTCGGACAGGGGTTCATGGGGGAGCTGTTTTTT.

The chain carries TRBV2 and TRBJ1-2; 10 bases align to TRBD1. Trimming cost V 5 bases and J 6 bases; bases outside gene matches: 6. The CDR3 has 14 residues. CDR1 SNHLY and CDR2 FYNNEI come from the germline V gene. CDR3 sequence reads: CASSIKTGGDGYTF. CDR3 bases: TGTGCCAGCAGTATCAAGACAGGGGGCGATGGCTACACCTTC. Full variable domain (remainder filled in from reference TRBV2 and TRBJ1-2): EPEVTQTPSHQVTQMGQEVILRCVPISNHLYFYWYRQILGQKVEFLVSFYNNEISEKSEIFDDQFSVERPDGSNFTLKIRSTKLEDSAMYFCASSIKTGGDGYTFGSGTRLTVV.

This clonotype was detected a few times. The chain combines TRBV2 with TRBJ2-5; 10 positions match TRBD2. The CDR3 is made up of 17 amino acids. Germline CDR1 reads SNHLY; CDR2 reads FYNNEI. V lost 5 bases to trimming and J lost 5 bases; unmatched junction nucleotides: 14. CDR3 residues: CASSSQLVAGGRETQYF. CDR3 coding DNA: TGTGCCAGCAGTTCCCAACTTGTAGCGGGAGGTCGGGAGACCCAGTACTTC.

Turning to this clonotype: This CDR3 is missing its conserved last phenylalanine or tryptophan, likely due to a read error. V is TRBV12-3 or TRBV12-4 and J is TRBJ1-1, with 10 bases that match TRBD1. The CDR3 has 14 amino acids. This chain's CDR3 is CASSLGTGELRAFL. CDR3 sequence (DNA): TGTGCCAGCAGCTTAGGGACAGGGGAGCTGAGAGCTTTCCTT.

This sequence joins TRBV10-3 and TRBJ2-5; D is possibly TRBD1 or TRBD2 (5 bases each). V shed 10 bases and J shed 4 bases, with 16 bases lying between them. The CDR3 extends over 13 amino acids. Germline-derived CDR1 and CDR2 are ENHRY and SYGVKD. The CDR3 region is CATHAQGRETQYF. The CDR3 nucleotides read TGTGCCACCCACGCCCAGGGACGAGAGACCCAGTACTTC.

The sample holds a few counts of this clonotype. The chain couples TRBV7-8 to TRBJ1-2, with a weak D call TRBD1 (5 bases). Germline V gene data show CDR1 as SGHVS and CDR2 as FQNEAQ. The CDR3 contains 14 residues. Between the trimmed V and J ends, which lost 6 bases and 2 bases, there was a span of 13 bases. CDR3 sequence (DNA): TGTGCCAGCAGTTACCGGGACGGAAACTATGGCTACACCTTC. Translated, it gives CASSYRDGNYGYTF.

The chain couples TRBV20-1 to TRBJ2-7; tentatively, D is TRBD1 or TRBD2 (5 bases each). Trimming took off 3 bases at V and 2 bases at J, with 8 bases between the two ends. The CDR3 sequence is 12 residues long. Germline values: CDR1 DFQATT, CDR2 SNEGSKA (reference sequence). The CDR3 region is CSASGAAYEQYF. The CDR3, as DNA: TGCAGTGCTAGCGGGGCCGCCTACGAGCAGTACTTC.

The CDR3 region has the DNA TGTGCCACCGGCGGGGTGGGTGGCTACACCTTC. This gives the protein CATGGVGGYTF. The J gene is TRBJ1-2, the V gene TRBV24-1; D gene uncertain. Germline CDR1 and CDR2: KGHDR and SFDVKD. This CDR3 is 11 amino acids long. V lost 9 bases to trimming and J lost 7 bases, with 11 bases between them.

This clonotype came up many times. The V gene is TRBV29-1, the J gene TRBJ1-4; 9 bases line up with TRBD1. The CDR3 is made up of 15 amino acids. Germline CDR1 SQVTM, CDR2 ANQGSEA. V was pared by 1 base and J by 10 bases, with 10 bases of the junction left unmatched. The CDR3, as DNA: TGCAGCGTTGAAGGGAGGGACAGGGTAGGGGGAAAACTGTTTTTT. Amino acid sequence: CSVEGRDRVGGKLFF.

This clonotype was counted a few times. The gene calls are TRBV20-1 and TRBJ1-3, with D uncertain. This CDR3 spans 13 amino acids. Trimming removed 6 bases from V and 0 bases from J, with 9 bases in between. Germline V gene sequence: CDR1 DFQATT, CDR2 SNEGSKA (reference sequence). The chain's CDR3 is CSAVGNSGNTIYF. The CDR3 DNA reads as TGCAGTGCCGTGGGGAACTCTGGAAACACCATATATTTT.

Concerning this clonotype: This could be a read error, since a much larger clone is one nucleotide away. The chain uses TRBV9 and TRBJ2-5, with unresolved D. Germline CDR1 and CDR2: SGDLS and YYNGEE. This CDR3 comprises 12 residues. The CDR3 DNA reads as TGTGCCAGCAGCTCCGGCCAAGAGGCCCAGTACTTC. Protein product: CASSSGQEAQYF.